This T cell receptor beta chain is drawn from a study of long-term antiretroviral therapy in people with HIV. There are 15 residues in the CDR3. V lost 3 bases and J lost 6, with 17 bases in between. Looked up from germline, CDR1 is LGHNA and CDR2 is YSLEER. Assay version v3.0 of immunoSEQ was used, and it was run at survey level. Libraries were prepared by immunoSEQ multiplex PCR; TCRdb keeps only in-frame clonotypes and omits some of them. The sample lists about 21,000 clones; about 91% were seen once. This TCR derives from a young man with HIV. The chain has TRBV4-3 and TRBJ1-2; TRBD1 might be the D (6 bases). The sample here was unsorted PBMCs, taken 2.1 years after starting antiretroviral therapy. The CDR3 reads CASSQEDRFSDGYTF. Here the CDR3 DNA reads TGCGCCAGCAGCCAGGAAGACAGGTTTTCTGATGGCTACACCTTC.